These 16 T cell receptor beta chains were sequenced from one sample in a study of PD-L1 blockade in urothelial cancer. Data came from immunoSEQ multiplex PCR; TCRdb stores just in-frame clones and leaves some out. There are about 35,000 clones in the sample; roughly 36% occur only once, and approximately 9% lies in the top ten. The input for sequencing was tumor tissue, taken before atezolizumab (anti-PD-L1) treatment. The source is a man aged 55 to 69 with urothelial cancer.

CDR3 residues: CASSFAGAKNIQYF. The CDR3 nucleotides are TGTGCCAGCAGTTTCGCAGGCGCCAAAAACATTCAGTACTTC. The rearrangement links TRBV28 to TRBJ2-4; D is unclear. CDR1 is MDHEN, CDR2 SYDVKM, per germline. CDR3 length: 14 amino acids. V lost 3 bases to trimming and J lost 1 base, with 7 bases between them.

This clone occurred many times. The chain employs TRBV6-1 and TRBJ1-2; D may be TRBD1 (5 bases). The germline V gene encodes CDR1 MNHNS and CDR2 SASEGT. This CDR3 is 15 amino acids long. Trimming removed 1 base from V and 5 bases from J, with 14 bases in between. The CDR3 region has the DNA TGTGCCAGCAGTGAAGGTCCAGGGAGCGGTTATGGCTACACCTTC. This sequence encodes CASSEGPGSGYGYTF.

This clone was observed a few times. The chain employs TRBV6-8 and TRBJ2-7; D is undetermined. Germline V gene data show CDR1 as MNHGY and CDR2 as SAAAGT. The CDR3 runs to 14 residues. Trimming pared 5 bases from V and 0 bases from J, leaving 11 bases between. The CDR3 loop is CASSGSPSSYEQYF. DNA for the CDR3: TGTGCCAGCAGTGGATCGCCGAGCTCCTACGAGCAGTACTTC.

This clone was found a few times. The chain carries TRBV9 and TRBJ2-3, with 10 bases aligning to TRBD2. Germline trimming cut 0 bases from V and 5 bases from J; bases unmatched to any gene: 0. The germline gives CDR1 SGDLS, CDR2 YYNGEE. The CDR3 sequence is 14 residues long. CDR3 amino acids: CASSVASGRDTQYF. The CDR3 bases are TGTGCCAGCAGCGTAGCTAGCGGGAGAGATACGCAGTATTTT.

This clone was observed a few times. The chain is built from TRBV14 and TRBJ1-1, with 8 bases identical to TRBD1. Germline lookup yields CDR1 SGHDN and CDR2 FVKESK. The J segment lost 4 bases and the V segment lost 1 base, leaving 5 bases of the junction unmatched. There are 15 residues in the CDR3. DNA for the CDR3: TGTGCCAGCAGCCAAGTAGGGGGGACAGGCACTGAAGCTTTCTTT. It specifies CASSQVGGTGTEAFF.

The chain links TRBV19 to TRBJ2-3, with 9 bases fitting TRBD1. CDR3 size: 15 residues. V lost 6 bases, J lost 2 bases, and 6 bases stayed unmatched. CDR1 is LNHDA, CDR2 SQIVND, per germline (reference sequence). DNA of the CDR3: TGTGCCAGTAGGGATGGACAGGGGACCACAGATACGCAGTATTTT. As protein: CASRDGQGTTDTQYF.

This chain links TRBV11-3 with TRBJ2-1; TRBD2 agrees at 9 bases. There are 16 residues in the CDR3. Trimming at V came to 6 bases and at J to 3 bases, leaving 9 bases not matched to a gene. In germline, CDR1 is SGHNT, CDR2 YENEEA. The CDR3 DNA reads TGTGCCAGCAGTCGGGACCTAGCGGGGTACTACAATGAGCAGTTCTTC. It translates to CASSRDLAGYYNEQFF.

The rearrangement links TRBV10-3 to TRBJ1-4; 7 bases fit TRBD1. Germline CDR1 and CDR2: ENHRY and SYGVKD. The J segment lost 4 bases and the V segment lost 8 bases, leaving 4 bases of the junction unmatched. This CDR3 contains 13 residues. CDR3 coding DNA: TGTGCCATCGGGGACAGAAATAATGAAAAACTGTTTTTT. As protein: CAIGDRNNEKLFF.

The V gene is TRBV19, the J gene TRBJ1-4; 7 bases match TRBD1. This CDR3 contains 14 residues. The trim removed 5 bases at V and 7 bases at J, leaving 7 bases unmatched. Germline CDR1 and CDR2: LNHDA and SQIVND (reference sequence). The CDR3 sequence is CASSFQGGFEKLFF. The CDR3 coding sequence is TGTGCCAGTAGTTTTCAGGGGGGGTTTGAAAAACTGTTTTTT.

The chain couples TRBV5-1 to TRBJ2-2, with 11 nucleotides matching TRBD2. This CDR3 has 16 amino acids. The V gene end was trimmed by 5 bases and the J gene end by 8 bases; junction bases not matched to a gene: 11. Germline V gives CDR1 SGHRS, CDR2 YFSETQ. For the CDR3, the DNA is TGCGCCAGCAGTCCCGGGACTAGCGGTGGATTAGGGGAGCTGTTTTTT. It is translated as CASSPGTSGGLGELFF.

This clone showed up just a few times. The chain recombines TRBV11-3 with TRBJ2-2; the match to TRBD1 covers 11 bases. This CDR3 contains 17 residues. V shed 3 bases, J shed 4 bases, and the junction held 7 bases outside the gene matches. Germline values: CDR1 SGHNT, CDR2 YENEEA. CDR3 sequence: CASSFPGTGGFTGELFF. The CDR3 DNA reads as TGTGCCAGCAGCTTCCCCGGGACAGGGGGATTCACCGGGGAGCTGTTTTTT.

This chain links TRBV11-3 with TRBJ1-2; 7 bases are shared with TRBD1. The CDR3 runs 14 residues. V was pared by 8 bases and J by 8 bases, with 14 bases of the junction left unmatched. Germline V gives CDR1 SGHNT, CDR2 YENEEA. The CDR3 sequence is CASSIRQGFFGYTF. The CDR3 DNA follows: TGTGCCAGCTCCATCAGACAGGGTTTTTTCGGCTACACCTTC.

This clone was recorded a few times. The V and J genes are TRBV7-1 and TRBJ2-2; 7 nucleotides line up with TRBD1. TRBV7-1 is an open reading frame whose function is uncertain. This CDR3 contains 16 residues. The V gene end was trimmed by 4 bases and the J gene end by 2 bases; junction bases not matched to a gene: 7. This CDR3 reads CASSLGGQANTGELFF. CDR3 DNA sequence: TGTGCCAGCAGCTTAGGAGGACAGGCTAACACCGGGGAGCTGTTTTTT.

The chain links TRBV29-1 to TRBJ2-1; no clear D gene. The CDR3 has 12 amino acids. With 5 bases removed from V and 7 bases from J, the gap between germline ends came to 12 bases. CDR1 is SQVTM, CDR2 ANQGSEA, per germline. The CDR3, as DNA: TGCAGCGTTCCTCTGATGGGTAATGAGCAGTTCTTC. This translates into CSVPLMGNEQFF.

The rearrangement uses TRBV6-8 and TRBJ2-2; D possibly corresponds to TRBD1 (6 bases). There are 13 residues in the CDR3. CDR1 is MNHGY, CDR2 SAAAGT, per germline. The germline V and J ends were trimmed by 5 bases and 7 bases, with 11 bases remaining between them. The CDR3 reads CASSGGSGGELFF. CDR3 nucleotides: TGTGCCAGCAGTGGGGGCAGTGGCGGGGAGCTGTTTTTT.

This chain joins TRBV1 and TRBJ1-2; whether TRBD1, the table's D call, matches the DNA was not checked. TRBV1 is classified as a pseudogene. This CDR3 is built from 15 residues. The CDR3 sequence is CASSQEAGPNYGYTF. The CDR3, as DNA: TGCGCCAGCAGCCAAGAAGCAGGGCCCAACTATGGCTACACCTTC.